This TCR beta chain was recovered during a study of shared clonotypes between healthy human individuals. Findings and limits, study-wide: Estimated richness was generally greater in naive than memory subsets. Rarefaction gave evidence that sorted-subset sequencing remained incomplete despite large depth.

Generated by immunoSEQ multiplex PCR, the TCRdb table keeps only in-frame clones and is missing some. The data show approximately 940,000 clones, with 76% seen just once and about 1.5% held by the top ten. For this clone: Its antigen is still unknown. Compared with germline, one end of the junction differs, possibly owing to a read error.

CDR3 length equals 14 residues. Germline lookup yields CDR1 LNHDA and CDR2 SQIVND (reference sequence). Material: memory CD4+ T cells sorted from blood. Documented subset: CD45RA-negative fraction. The clonotype originates from a man aged 18-30 years in good health. The V and J genes are TRBV19 and TRBJ1-1; D not certain. CDR3: CASRIEEMNTEAFF. DNA for the CDR3: TGTGCCAGTAGAATAGAGGAGATGAACACTGAAGCTTTCTTT.